This entry is about one TCR beta chain. Germline V gene data show CDR1 as SGHKS and CDR2 as YYEKEE (reference sequence). The length of the CDR3 is 15 residues. After removal of 4 bases from V and 4 bases from J, the junction contained 7 bases not matched to a gene. Authors' analysis steps: Using reference gene primer amplification, nucleated cell counts were estimated. Sequencing was performed with immunoSEQ multiplex PCR; in TCRdb, only in-frame clones are kept and a portion is missing. That table is the source of V, J and clone size, and D and trimming were worked out from the DNA. The table shows tens of thousands of clones, with 75% to 90% occurring only once. This sample is part of a study of blood T cell repertoires in COVID-19. About the study: Samples of COVID-19 (acute and convalescent) were obtained from the United States, Italy and Spain. T cells, B-cell-depleted T cells, or PBMCs supplied cDNA or gDNA.

Sample: peripheral blood. The genes are TRBV5-5 and TRBJ2-1; 8 nucleotides agree with TRBD2. The receptor's source is a human donor with active COVID-19. The donor label of this sample is uncertain. The CDR3, as DNA: TGTGCCAGCAGCGGCGGGGGGCTGGGGTACAATGAGCAGTTCTTC. This codes for CASSGGGLGYNEQFF.